This is a list of T cell receptor beta chains from one sample in a study of Ad26.COV2.S vaccination and SARS-CoV-2 variants. The method was immunoSEQ multiplex PCR; TCRdb's version includes in-frame clones alone and lacks a portion of them. The table includes around 450,000 clones, around 90% detected once. The sequenced sample was peripheral blood, obtained in a trial of Ad26.COV2.S vaccine versus placebo. These receptors all stem from a person between 18 and 59 years old who received the Ad26.COV2.S COVID-19 vaccine or a placebo. Both conserved end residues are part of each CDR3. The D gene is left open where the match is weak. Clone size is stated in some rows and not others, as once, few, many or a class when expanded.

D gene,J gene,clone size,V gene,CDR3 DNA,CDR3 protein
.,TRBJ2-1,.,TRBV7-9,TGTGCCAGCAGCTTTAGGGGGGGTACCTACAATGAGCAGTTCTTC,CASSFRGGTYNEQFF
.,TRBJ1-3,.,TRBV18,TGTGCCAGCTCACTCTATAGGTCTGGAAACACCATATATTTT,CASSLYRSGNTIYF
TRBD1,TRBJ2-3,once,TRBV7-9,TGTGCCAGCAGCTACGACAGGGATCTAACAGATACGCAGTATTTT,CASSYDRDLTDTQYF
TRBD1,TRBJ2-5,.,TRBV6-5,TGTGCCAGCAGTTCTGGACAGGGTCGGGAGACCCAGTACTTC,CASSSGQGRETQYF
.,TRBJ2-1,once,TRBV27,TGTGCCAGCAATCCCGTGGGAGAATACAATGAGCAGTTCTTC,CASNPVGEYNEQFF
.,TRBJ2-7,.,TRBV6-1,TGTGCCAGCAGTGACACAAGTCCCTACGAGCAGTACTTC,CASSDTSPYEQYF
TRBD2,TRBJ2-5,.,TRBV6-2/TRBV6-3,TGTGCCAGCAGTCCCACGTGGGGGGGAGAGACCCAGTACTTC,CASSPTWGGETQYF
.,TRBJ2-1,.,TRBV7-2,TGTGCCAGCAGCTTACGTTCGGGAGCGGACAATGAGCAGTTCTTC,CASSLRSGADNEQFF
.,TRBJ1-5,.,TRBV15,TGTGCCACCAGCAGAGACTCTATTACCAGGCAGCCCCAGCATTTT,CATSRDSITRQPQHF
TRBD2,TRBJ2-2,.,TRBV29-1,TGCAGCGTCACTAGCGGCACCGGGGAGCTGTTTTTT,CSVTSGTGELFF
.,TRBJ1-5,.,TRBV5-8,TGTGCCAGCAGCCCTGGGGGAGATCAGCCCCAGCATTTT,CASSPGGDQPQHF
TRBD1,TRBJ1-1,.,TRBV27,TGTGCCAGCCGTCGACAGGGGGCCTGGAATGTTATGAACACTGAAGCTTTCTTT,CASRRQGAWNVMNTEAFF
.,TRBJ2-2,.,TRBV10-1,TGCGCCAGCAGCCCGAACACCGGGGAGCTGTTTTTT,CASSPNTGELFF
.,TRBJ1-2,.,TRBV7-7,TGTGCCAGCAGCGCTAGACGCCAGGGGTGGGGCTATGGCTACACCTTC,CASSARRQGWGYGYTF
.,TRBJ1-6,.,TRBV27,TGTGCCAGCAGTTTTTGGAATTCACCCCTCCACTTT,CASSFWNSPLHF
.,TRBJ2-5,.,TRBV6-2/TRBV6-3,TGTGCCAGCAGTTATTTGAAAGGGTCCCTACAAGAGACCCAGTACTTC,CASSYLKGSLQETQYF
.,TRBJ2-2,.,TRBV21-1,TGTGCCGGCGGGACTAGCGGGAGGGCGAACACCGGGGAGCTGTTTTTT,CAGGTSGRANTGELFF
TRBD2,TRBJ2-1,.,TRBV7-2,TGTGCCAGCAGATTACTAGCGGGACATGAGCAGTTCTTC,CASRLLAGHEQFF
TRBD2,TRBJ2-7,.,TRBV6-1,TGTGCCAGCAGTGAATTTTATGGCGGGAGGCCCGACGAGCAGTACTTC,CASSEFYGGRPDEQYF
TRBD2,TRBJ2-4,.,TRBV28,TGTGCCAGCAGTTCTGGACTAGCGGGGGTAGCCAAAAACATTCAGTACTTC,CASSSGLAGVAKNIQYF
.,TRBJ2-3,.,TRBV30,TGTGCCTGCCACACTAGCACAGATACGCAGTATTTT,CACHTSTDTQYF
.,TRBJ2-1,.,TRBV18,TGTGCCAGCTCACCCTTAAATGAGCAGTTCTTC,CASSPLNEQFF
.,TRBJ2-2,.,TRBV14,TGTGCCAGCAGCCAAGGCGTAAGCACCGGGGAGCTGTTTTTT,CASSQGVSTGELFF
.,TRBJ1-6,.,TRBV30,TGTGCCTGGAGTGTCGGTGTTTCACCCCTCCACTTT,CAWSVGVSPLHF
TRBD2,TRBJ2-1,.,TRBV4-3,TGCGCCAGCAGCCAAGACCTGGGACTAGCGGGAGATGAGCAGTTCTTC,CASSQDLGLAGDEQFF
.,TRBJ2-2,few,TRBV7-3,TGTGCCAGCAGCTTAATTTCCTCCGGGGAGCTGTTTTTT,CASSLISSGELFF
.,TRBJ2-5,.,TRBV2,TGTGCCAGCAGCTCCACAGTGTACCAAGAGACCCAGTACTTC,CASSSTVYQETQYF
.,TRBJ2-5,.,TRBV5-4,TGTGCCAGCAGTGTGGACTGGCAGCAAGAGACCCAGTACTTC,CASSVDWQQETQYF
TRBD1,TRBJ2-2,few,TRBV2,TGTGCCACAAGCATGGGGCCAGGGGGCATCGGGGAGCTGTTTTTT,CATSMGPGGIGELFF
.,TRBJ1-2,.,TRBV29-1,TGCAGCGTTGAAGAGGCTCAGGGGAATGCCTACACCTTC,CSVEEAQGNAYTF
.,TRBJ2-7,.,TRBV11-2,TGTGCCAGCCGCCGGATTCAGGGACCAATTCCCGAGCAGTACTTC,CASRRIQGPIPEQYF
.,TRBJ2-7,.,TRBV7-8,TGTGCCAGCAGCTTAGAAGGACAACCAAACTACGAGCAGTACTTC,CASSLEGQPNYEQYF
.,TRBJ1-5,.,TRBV28,TGTGCCAGCACCCAACAAAACAATCAGCCCCAGCATTTT,CASTQQNNQPQHF
TRBD2,TRBJ2-7,.,TRBV29-1,TGCAGCGTTGTTAGCGGGGAGGGCTACGAGCAGTACTTC,CSVVSGEGYEQYF
TRBD1,TRBJ1-3,.,TRBV7-2,TGTGCCAGCAGCACAGGGGGCTCTGGAAACACCATATATTTT,CASSTGGSGNTIYF
TRBD1,TRBJ2-7,few,TRBV3-1/TRBV3-2,TGTGCCAGCAGCCAAGACAGGGGGCAATCCTACGAGCAGTACTTC,CASSQDRGQSYEQYF
TRBD1,TRBJ1-3,.,TRBV30,TGTGCCTGGAGTGCCGGGACAGGCAACACCATATATTTT,CAWSAGTGNTIYF
.,TRBJ2-5,.,TRBV28,TGTGCCAGCACCCAAACGCGGGGACAGCAAGAGACCCAGTACTTC,CASTQTRGQQETQYF
.,TRBJ1-1,.,TRBV19,TGTGCCAGTAGTACGGTGTACACTGAAGCTTTCTTT,CASSTVYTEAFF
.,TRBJ1-2,few,TRBV7-2,TGTGCCAGCAGCTACTACCGACCAGAGGGGGGCTACACCTTC,CASSYYRPEGGYTF